This record covers a single TCR beta chain. Its antigen is still unknown. This sample stems from a study of vaccination and CD4 T cells after COVID-19. Whole-study context: Cells received overlapping spike peptides from SARS-CoV-2, HCoV-NL63, HCoV-OC43 and HCoV-229E as stimulation.

The germline V gene encodes CDR1 SGHDT and CDR2 YYEEEE. Trimming removed 0 bases at V and 4 bases at J, with 8 bases between. The CDR3 is 13 residues long. Researchers used the Oncomine TCR Beta short-read assay to sequence DNA from cultured CD4+ T cells. TCRdb re-derived calls from the PCR reads in MiXCR, one entry per CDR3 protein. Counted here are about 20,000 distinct CDR3 sequences, around 45% occurring once; the ten biggest clones make up roughly 14%. The treatment is: approximately nine-day PBMC culture with coronavirus spike peptide pools or control peptides (ViraFEST assay). Sequencing was carried out using CD4+ T cells from blood, cultured in vitro. The sequence derives from a human donor who had recovered from COVID-19. The chain recombines TRBV5-6 with TRBJ2-7, with D possibly TRBD2 on 6 matching bases. CDR3: CASSLGDLYEQYF. The CDR3 DNA reads TGTGCCAGCAGCTTGGGGGACTTATACGAGCAGTACTTC.